This TCR beta chain was identified in a study of human T cells and chemical hapten exposure. Study details: Patch testing was performed with 0.01% DPC on the upper back, with reading at 6 days. The study traced per-sample TCR yield variation mainly to small differences in pooled library volumes.

A note on this clonotype: The antigen is undetermined.

Study observations and caveats: Patch test score was positively correlated with the counts of PT1 expanded TCRs.

Time point indicated: patch test 1, 2 weeks after DPC sensitization. The treatment denotes: therapeutic diphenylcyclopropenone sensitization with weekly scalp DPC. Under the authors' procedure: The number of TCRs in each sample had a median of 95,638 and spanned 23,224 to 690,600. TCRdb ran MiXCR on the RACE reads and lists one entry per CDR3 protein. The V and J calls here are based on TCRdb, not the publication. The sample lists tens of thousands of distinct CDR3 sequences, around 9.3% occurring once. This CDR3 is 16 amino acids long. V lost 1 base, J lost 7 bases, and 11 bases stayed unmatched. Germline CDR1 SGHVS, CDR2 FNYEAQ.

V usage is TRBV7-6 and J usage is TRBJ2-7, with 9 bases lining up with TRBD1. Specimen: whole blood, collected in connection with sensitization to the hapten diphenylcyclopropenone (DPC). The TCR comes from a woman between 35 and 50 years old with alopecia areata. Some clones in this sample may be carry-over from other donors' samples. The DNA of the CDR3 is TGTGCCAGCAGCTTAGGCGTCCGACAGGGGGTGGGTGAGCAGTACTTC. This gives the protein CASSLGVRQGVGEQYF.